This T cell receptor (beta chain) was profiled in a study of blood T cell repertoires in COVID-19 (dated by TCRdb to 2020 to 2022). Study-wide context: Samples covering the acute and convalescent phases of COVID-19 were provided by collaborators in the United States, Italy and Spain. The material from the prospective study consisted of cDNA or gDNA derived from T cells, B-cell-depleted T cells, or PBMCs. The dataset comprised deeply sampled blood TCRbeta repertoires from subjects exposed to, actively infected with, or recovered from COVID-19. The repertoires were made available in a free public database intended to serve as a resource for research on the immune response to SARS-CoV-2. The samples were drawn from the first 160 participants of the ongoing ImmuneRACE study and from 1,254 subjects provided by 6 global collaborators. The sample metadata nearly always contained a de-identified subject ID, COVID-19 status, age in years and sex. Where HLA class I and class II types were available, the types were taken from metadata supplied by the sample provider, not from assay-based typing.

As encoded in the germline V gene, CDR1 is SGHRS while CDR2 is YFSETQ. Trimming accounts for 3 bases at V and 7 bases at J, while the number of junction bases matched to no gene is 13. Including the terminal cysteine and phenylalanine, the CDR3 comprises 16 residues. The sequence is cut down to CDR3 DNA, 48 bases in frame from base 1. Each collaborating institution followed its own protocols to collect whole blood in K2EDTA tubes. Collaborator samples were shipped for TCRbeta analysis as frozen whole blood, isolated PBMCs, or DNA extracted from either sample type. This clone occurred once. It lacks a known antigen. The record has no base qualities; no much larger clone is one base away. TCRbeta CDR3 regions were amplified from genomic DNA using the immunoSEQ Assay, a bias-controlled multiplex PCR. The published analysis was carried out like this. Within the assay, amplification of reference gene primers was used to estimate how many nucleated cells each sample contained. To quantify the absolute abundance of each unique TCRbeta CDR3 rearrangement, sequence reads were collapsed and filtered. For each sample, productive Simpson clonality was calculated as the square root of Simpson's diversity index across productive rearrangements. This immuneACCESS table, as held by TCRdb, lists in-frame sequences with V and J called but not all clones. Of the missing ones, under half trace to an unresolved V gene in checked studies; the others have no known cause. Clone size and V and J calls were adopted from that table, with D and trimming inferred from the DNA. Present in this sample are 200,000 to 250,000 clones, about 91% of which were seen just once. The ten largest clones add up to more than 0.95% of the sample.

Study-wide conclusions, independent of this receptor: How much clinical and demographic metadata was included differed by source and by participant, and the metadata was provided uncurated.

The sample comprised peripheral blood. The receptor comes from a man aged 30 to 39 with acute or convalescent COVID-19. The V and J segments used are TRBV5-1 and TRBJ2-3, with 8 bases aligning to TRBD2. The CDR3 protein is CASSSLNQRERHTQYF. In nucleotides, the sequence is TGCGCCAGCAGCTCACTCAACCAGCGGGAGAGGCATACGCAGTATTTT.